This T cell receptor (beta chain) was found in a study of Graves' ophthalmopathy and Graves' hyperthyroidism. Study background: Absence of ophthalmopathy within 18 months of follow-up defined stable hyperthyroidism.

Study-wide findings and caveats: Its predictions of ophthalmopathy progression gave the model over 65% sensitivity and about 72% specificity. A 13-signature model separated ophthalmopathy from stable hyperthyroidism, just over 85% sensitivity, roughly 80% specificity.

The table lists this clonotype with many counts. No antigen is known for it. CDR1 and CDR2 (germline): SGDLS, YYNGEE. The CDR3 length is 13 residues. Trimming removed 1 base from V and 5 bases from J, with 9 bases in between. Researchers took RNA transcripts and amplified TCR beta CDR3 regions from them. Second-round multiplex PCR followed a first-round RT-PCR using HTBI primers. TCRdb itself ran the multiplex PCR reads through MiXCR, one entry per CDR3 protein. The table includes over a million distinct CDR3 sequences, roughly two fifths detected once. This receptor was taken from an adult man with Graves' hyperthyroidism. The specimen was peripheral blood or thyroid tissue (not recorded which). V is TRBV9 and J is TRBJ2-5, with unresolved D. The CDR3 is CASSVPPRETQYF. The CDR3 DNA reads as TGTGCCAGCAGCGTACCCCCCCGGGAGACCCAGTACTTC.